This TCR beta chain comes out of a study of T cell changes during pregnancy in multiple sclerosis. The CDR3 length is 17 residues. The table came from immunoSEQ multiplex PCR; TCRdb's copy has only in-frame clones and leaves some out. Among some 100,000 clones listed, around 90% were seen once. This clone came up once. The sequences come from peripheral blood, collected in the second trimester of pregnancy. The clonotype originates from a female donor with multiple sclerosis, enrolled in a pregnancy study. The chain uses TRBV21-1 and TRBJ1-5. TRBV21-1 is given as a pseudogene. Here the CDR3 reads CASSKDSRGRSNQPQHF. The CDR3 bases are TGTGCCAGCAGCAAAGATTCGAGAGGGCGAAGCAATCAGCCCCAGCATTTT.